The 3 T cell receptor beta chains below were found in one sample sequenced in a study of T-cell reconstitution after alpha-beta-depleted transplantation in children. Preparation of the TCRbeta library was carried out with unique molecular identifiers. TCRdb independently ran MiXCR on the PCR reads; one entry per CDR3 protein. The data hold more than 100,000 distinct CDR3 sequences, with 23% observed a single time. Specimen: PBMCs, mostly from graft donor cells, collected 180 days after TCRalphabeta/CD19-depleted stem cell transplant. The receptors here all came from a male patient between 2 and 15 years old who had a stem cell transplant for chronic granulomatous disease, so the T cells may come from the graft donor.

The CDR3: CASSPQSFKQYF. DNA for the CDR3: TGTGCCAGCAGCCCCCAGAGTTTTAAGCAGTACTTC. The chain recombines TRBV12-3 or TRBV12-4 with TRBJ2-7; D is ambiguous. Trimming pared 6 bases from V and 8 bases from J, leaving 14 bases between. CDR3 length equals 12 residues.

The V and J genes are TRBV12-3 or TRBV12-4 and TRBJ2-7, with a weak D call TRBD2 (6 bases). There are 13 residues in the CDR3. V lost 6 bases, J lost 3 bases, and 12 bases lay in between. CDR3 bases: TGTGCCAGCAGAAAATCCGGGGGCTACGAGCAGTACTTC. Translation gives CASRKSGGYEQYF.

This clonotype was detected ten times or more. The chain carries TRBV20-1 and TRBJ2-2; 7 nucleotides match TRBD1. The CDR3 totals 14 residues. The V segment lost 4 bases and the J segment 5 bases; nucleotides outside the gene matches: 7. In germline, CDR1 is DFQATT, CDR2 SNEGSKA (reference sequence). In DNA, the CDR3 is TGCAGTGCTAAAGGGGGCAGGGGTACCGGGGAGCTGTTTTTT. It codes for CSAKGGRGTGELFF.